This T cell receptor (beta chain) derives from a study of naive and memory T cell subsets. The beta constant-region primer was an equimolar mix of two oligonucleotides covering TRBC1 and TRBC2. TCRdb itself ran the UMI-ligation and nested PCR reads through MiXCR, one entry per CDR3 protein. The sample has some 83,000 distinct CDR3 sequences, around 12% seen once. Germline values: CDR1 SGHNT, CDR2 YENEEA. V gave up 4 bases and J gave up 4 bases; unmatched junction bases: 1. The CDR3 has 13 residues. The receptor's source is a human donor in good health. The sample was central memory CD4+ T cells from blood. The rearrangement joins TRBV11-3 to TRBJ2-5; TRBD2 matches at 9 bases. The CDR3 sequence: CASSSLAGETQYF. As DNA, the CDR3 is TGTGCCAGCAGCTCACTAGCGGGAGAGACCCAGTACTTC.